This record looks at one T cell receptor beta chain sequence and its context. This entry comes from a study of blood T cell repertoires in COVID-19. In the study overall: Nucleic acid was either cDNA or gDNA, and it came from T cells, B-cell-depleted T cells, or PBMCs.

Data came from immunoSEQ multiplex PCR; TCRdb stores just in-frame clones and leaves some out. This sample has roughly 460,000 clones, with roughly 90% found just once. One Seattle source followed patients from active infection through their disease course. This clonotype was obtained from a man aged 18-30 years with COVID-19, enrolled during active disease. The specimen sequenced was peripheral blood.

Here the CDR3 reads CASSPWEAGGNTEAFF. The DNA for the CDR3 is TGTGCCAGTAGCCCCTGGGAGGCAGGGGGGAACACTGAAGCTTTCTTT. This chain joins TRBV19 and TRBJ1-1, with TRBD1 matching over 7 bases. J was trimmed by 1 base and V by 6 bases; bases with no gene match: 11. The CDR3 spans 16 residues. The germline CDR1 and CDR2 sequences are LNHDA and SQIVND (reference sequence).